This T cell receptor (beta chain) is drawn from a study of response to subunit inactivated influenza vaccine. TCRdb reprocessed the RT-PCR reads via MiXCR and lists one record per CDR3 protein. The sample contains around 760,000 distinct CDR3 sequences, approximately 15% of which appear only once. This CDR3 spans 14 amino acids. Trimming pared 0 bases from V and 12 bases from J, leaving 15 bases between. The germline gives CDR1 LGHNA, CDR2 YNFKEQ. Study-wide results and caveats: Each seasonal influenza vaccination recruits few new T cells, the authors suggested.

The sample holds a few counts of this clonotype. The antigen is not known. Sequences were derived from PBMCs from blood, sampled less than 15 days before vaccination. The chain employs TRBV4-2 and TRBJ2-1; D not certain. The sequence was collected from a man aged 45-65 years who received an inactivated influenza vaccine. CDR3 sequence (DNA): TGTGCCAGCAGCCAAGACTCGCGCGGTCCGCGGCAGTTCTTC. Residues: CASSQDSRGPRQFF.